The 2 T cell receptor beta chains given below trace back to one sample, sequenced in a study of neurological immune-mediated disorders. TCRdb reanalysed the 5' RACE reads using MiXCR and keeps one entry per CDR3 protein. The sample has around 70,000 distinct CDR3 sequences; less than 5.5% are singletons. Specimen: PBMCs. Every receptor here comes from a woman aged 25-40 years with multiple sclerosis.

This chain connects TRBV20-1 to TRBJ2-1, with 10 bases identical to TRBD2. The CDR3 is 17 residues long. The V gene end was trimmed by 6 bases and the J gene end by 4 bases; junction bases not matched to a gene: 15. The V gene's germline CDR1 is DFQATT and CDR2 SNEGSKA (reference sequence). The CDR3 DNA reads TGCAGTGCAGGCATCCTCCCGTTAGCGGGGGGTTACAATGAGCAGTTCTTC. Its protein is CSAGILPLAGGYNEQFF.

This clonotype was seen at least ten times. The chain recombines TRBV20-1 with TRBJ2-2; TRBD1 agrees at 11 bases. The V and J ends lost 5 bases and 6 bases, in that order; junction bases with no gene match: 8. Germline lookup yields CDR1 DFQATT and CDR2 SNEGSKA (reference sequence). This CDR3 has 15 amino acids. Here the CDR3 DNA reads TGCAGTGCTGGACAACCGGGACAGGGGGCCGGGGAGCTGTTTTTT. This codes for CSAGQPGQGAGELFF.